The next 26 T cell receptor beta chains were all read from a single sample in a study of blood T cell repertoires in COVID-19. TCRdb keeps only in-frame clones here, not all; method: immunoSEQ multiplex PCR. This sample carries around 70,000 clones, approximately 90% of them seen once, and the ten largest clones take 4.8%. The sequenced material came from peripheral blood. These receptors were taken from a woman in her fifties or sixties with active COVID-19.

The CDR3 DNA follows: TGTGCCAGCAGTCCCTCCCGACTAGCAGCCTACAATGAGCAGTTCTTC. This sequence encodes CASSPSRLAAYNEQFF. The chain links TRBV27 to TRBJ2-1; 7 positions agree with TRBD2. CDR1 is MNHEY and CDR2 is SMNVEV in the germline V gene (reference sequence). Losses at the gene ends were 5 bases for V and 2 bases for J; bases not matched to a gene: 9. This CDR3 spans 16 amino acids.

The chain combines TRBV14 with TRBJ2-7; 12 bases agree with TRBD1. J was trimmed by 5 bases and V by 6 bases; bases with no gene match: 14. The CDR3 spans 17 residues. CDR1 SGHDN and CDR2 FVKESK come from the germline V gene. The DNA of the CDR3 is TGTGCCAGCAGAAGATTCAAGGGGGACAGGGGGCGCGACGAGCAGTACTTC. Protein: CASRRFKGDRGRDEQYF.

V usage is TRBV6-5 and J usage is TRBJ2-3, with D maybe TRBD2 (5 bases). CDR3 length: 13 amino acids. From germline, CDR1 is MNHEY and CDR2 SVGAGI. Deletions cut 3 bases from V and 9 bases from J, with 13 bases between. CDR3 loop: CASSYGERWTQYF. The CDR3 nucleotides are TGTGCCAGCAGTTATGGGGAGAGGTGGACGCAGTATTTT.

This sequence joins TRBV10-2 and TRBJ2-2; no clear D. V was clipped by 6 bases and J by 5 bases, with 4 bases between them. The CDR3 spans 11 residues. Germline V gives CDR1 WSHSY, CDR2 SAAADI. The CDR3 reads CASRLTGELFF. The CDR3 region has the DNA TGCGCCAGCAGACTAACCGGGGAGCTGTTTTTT.

V gene TRBV5-1 combines with J gene TRBJ2-3; 8 nucleotides agree with TRBD1. The germline V gene has CDR1 SGHRS and CDR2 YFSETQ. V lost 5 bases and J lost 3; bases outside the gene matches: 5. The CDR3 totals 14 residues. The CDR3 coding sequence is TGCGCCAGCAGACCGGGGACAGGAACAGATACGCAGTATTTT. Amino acids: CASRPGTGTDTQYF.

For this clone: An end of the junction does not agree with germline; a read error may underlie this. The rearrangement uses TRBV28 and TRBJ2-7; possible D gene TRBD2, 6 bases. Germline V CDR1 and CDR2: MDHEN, SYDVKM. The CDR3 extends over 13 amino acids. CDR3 DNA sequence: TGTGCCAGCAGCCCCGGGACTGGATATAAAATCGACTTC. Translated, it gives CASSPGTGYKIDF.

The rearrangement uses TRBV5-1 and TRBJ2-7; 11 bases fit TRBD1. The CDR3 consists of 14 residues. After removal of 4 bases from V and 2 bases from J, the junction contained 2 bases not matched to a gene. Germline V lookup: CDR1 SGHRS, CDR2 YFSETQ. CDR3 residues: CASSRTGGPYEQYF. CDR3 coding DNA: TGCGCCAGCAGCCGGACAGGGGGCCCCTACGAGCAGTACTTC. The full variable domain, completed using reference TRBV5-1 and TRBJ2-7, is KAGVTQTPRYLIKTRGQQVTLSCSPISGHRSVSWYQQTPGQGLQFLFEYFSETQRNKGNFPGRFSGRQFSNSRSEMNVSTLELGDSALYLCASSRTGGPYEQYFGPGTRLTVT.

The chain uses TRBV24-1 and TRBJ2-7; D is possibly TRBD2 (6 bases). Germline CDR1 and CDR2: KGHDR and SFDVKD. The CDR3 is 13 residues long. Trimming took 1 base from V and 9 from J, leaving 12 bases between them. In DNA form, the CDR3 reads TGTGCCACCAGTGATTTCACCGGGGGAGGGCAGTACTTC. It codes for CATSDFTGGGQYF.

This clone has just one count. The junction shows a germline mismatch at one end, possibly a read error. The chain employs TRBV4-1 and TRBJ1-2, with TRBD1 matching 7 bases. Looked up from germline, CDR1 is MGHRA and CDR2 is YSYEKL. This CDR3 has 12 amino acids. In DNA, the CDR3 is TGCGCCAGCAGCCAGGGACAGTGGGGCTTGTCCTTC. Amino acids: CASSQGQWGLSF.

This chain connects TRBV28 to TRBJ2-7, with 10 nucleotides matching TRBD1. CDR3 length: 14 amino acids. Trimming cost V 10 bases and J 4 bases; bases outside gene matches: 10. CDR1 is MDHEN and CDR2 is SYDVKM in the germline V gene. CDR3 amino acids: CATIWGTGAYEQYF. CDR3 DNA sequence: TGTGCCACCATCTGGGGGACAGGGGCTTACGAGCAGTACTTC.

CDR3: CASSRNQITQYF. The CDR3 nucleotides are TGTGCCAGCAGCCGCAACCAGATAACGCAGTATTTT. The chain carries TRBV3-1 (or the pseudogene TRBV3-2) and TRBJ2-3; D gene unclear. CDR1 and CDR2 from the germline V gene are LGHDT and YNNKEL (reference sequence). This CDR3 comprises 12 residues. With 4 bases removed from V and 9 bases from J, the gap between germline ends came to 11 bases.

J is TRBJ2-1 and V is TRBV12-5; 13 nucleotides agree with TRBD2. The germline V gene has CDR1 LGHNT and CDR2 FRNRAP. J lost 7 bases, V lost 0 bases, and 3 bases had no gene match. The CDR3 length is 16 residues. The CDR3 reads CASGLVTSGRLNEQFF. In DNA, the CDR3 is TGTGCTAGTGGTTTGGTGACTAGCGGGAGGCTAAATGAGCAGTTCTTC. The full variable domain, in which reference TRBV12-5 and TRBJ2-1 provide the parts outside the CDR3, is DARVTQTPRHKVTEMGQEVTMRCQPILGHNTVFWYRQTMMQGLELLAYFRNRAPLDDSGMPKDRFSAEMPDATLATLKIQPSEPRDSAVYFCASGLVTSGRLNEQFFGPGTRLTVL.

This sequence joins TRBV14 and TRBJ2-1; a possible D gene is TRBD2 (6 bases). V lost 1 base to trimming and J lost 0 bases, with 10 bases between them. This CDR3 comprises 16 residues. The V gene's germline CDR1 is SGHDN and CDR2 FVKESK. The CDR3 spells CASSQALAYSYNEQFF. CDR3 coding DNA: TGTGCCAGCAGCCAAGCCCTAGCGTACTCCTACAATGAGCAGTTCTTC.

This clone was seen more than once but under ten times. The chain recombines TRBV5-1 with TRBJ1-6; D is unclear. CDR3 size: 15 residues. Between the trimmed V and J ends, which lost 1 base and 7 bases, there was a span of 12 bases. From germline, CDR1 is SGHRS and CDR2 YFSETQ. CDR3 nucleotide sequence: TGCGCCAGCAGCTTGTTTCAGAATACGAATTCACCCCTCCACTTT. Translation: CASSLFQNTNSPLHF.

The chain carries TRBV5-1 and TRBJ2-1; TRBD2 matches 7 bases. The CDR3 is 15 amino acids. J was trimmed by 5 bases and V by 0 bases; bases with no gene match: 5. Germline CDR1 reads SGHRS; CDR2 reads YFSETQ. The CDR3 is CASSLASGVNNEQFF. The CDR3 DNA is TGCGCCAGCAGCTTGGCTAGCGGAGTAAACAATGAGCAGTTCTTC.

This chain joins TRBV5-5 and TRBJ2-6; 7 bases align to TRBD1. The germline V gene encodes CDR1 SGHKS and CDR2 YYEKEE (reference sequence). This CDR3 contains 19 residues. The V segment lost 4 bases and the J segment 0 bases; nucleotides outside the gene matches: 13. The CDR3 region has the DNA TGTGCCAGCAGCCCTTCCTCGACAGGGCTCTCCTCTGGGGCCAACGTCCTGACTTTC. Translating gives CASSPSSTGLSSGANVLTF. Full variable domain (outside the CDR3, taken from reference TRBV5-5 and TRBJ2-6): DAGVTQSPTHLIKTRGQQVTLRCSPISGHKSVSWYQQVLGQGPQFIFQYYEKEERGRGNFPDRFSARQFPNYSSELNVNALLLGDSALYLCASSPSSTGLSSGANVLTFGAGSRLTVL.

This clone was detected a few times. CDR3 protein: CASSPSGSLDEQYF. Written as DNA, the CDR3 is TGCGCCAGCAGTCCTAGCGGGAGTTTAGACGAGCAGTACTTC. This sequence joins TRBV10-1 and TRBJ2-7; 10 nucleotides align to TRBD2. J was trimmed by 5 bases and V by 5 bases; bases with no gene match: 6. The CDR3 length is 14 residues. The germline V gene has CDR1 WNHNN and CDR2 SYGVQD (reference sequence).

V and J are TRBV9 and TRBJ1-2; the D gene is possibly TRBD1 (6 bases). The CDR3 length is 14 residues. Germline V gene sequence: CDR1 SGDLS, CDR2 YYNGEE. V was shortened by 2 bases and J by 0 bases, with 8 bases between the two germline ends. CDR3 bases: TGTGCCAGCAGCGTCAGGGGAGCTAACTATGGCTACACCTTC. This gives the protein CASSVRGANYGYTF.

This chain connects TRBV27 to TRBJ2-1, with D possibly TRBD2 on 6 matching bases. Germline lookup yields CDR1 MNHEY and CDR2 SMNVEV (reference sequence). The CDR3 contains 14 residues. V lost 7 bases and J 12 bases, leaving 22 bases between the germline ends. In DNA form, the CDR3 reads TGTGCCAGCATAGGGCTAGCAATCCCCGGGGGGCAGTTCTTC. Translating it yields CASIGLAIPGGQFF.

The chain has TRBV28 and TRBJ1-5, with 7 bases that match TRBD1. Germline CDR1 and CDR2: MDHEN and SYDVKM. The V segment lost 6 bases and the J segment 8 bases; nucleotides outside the gene matches: 10. The CDR3 spans 14 residues. The CDR3 nucleotides are TGTGCCAGCAGGCAAACAGGGGCGCGCGAGCCCCAGCATTTT. As protein: CASRQTGAREPQHF. The full variable domain, completed using reference TRBV28 and TRBJ1-5, is DVKVTQSSRYLVKRTGEKVFLECVQDMDHENMFWYRQDPGLGLRLIYFSYDVKMKEKGDIPEGYSVSREKKERFSLILESASTNQTSMYLCASRQTGAREPQHFGDGTRLSIL.

This rearrangement joins TRBV5-1 to TRBJ2-7, with TRBD1 matching 7 bases. With V trimmed by 1 base and J by 1 base, 2 bases remained unmatched. Germline V gene lookup returns CDR1 SGHRS and CDR2 YFSETQ. This CDR3 comprises 14 residues. The DNA for the CDR3 is TGCGCCAGCAGCTTGCTGGACAGGTCCTACGAGCAGTACTTC. Protein product: CASSLLDRSYEQYF.

The chain links TRBV28 to TRBJ2-2; 7 nucleotides line up with TRBD2. This CDR3 is built from 15 residues. After removal of 1 base from V and 5 bases from J, the junction contained 4 bases not matched to a gene. Germline CDR1 is MDHEN and CDR2 is SYDVKM. The CDR3 DNA follows: TGTGCCAGCAGTTTATTAGCGGGTCGGACCGGGGAGCTGTTTTTT. Amino acid sequence: CASSLLAGRTGELFF.

The rearrangement uses TRBV3-1 (or the pseudogene TRBV3-2) and TRBJ1-3; D gene unclear. CDR3 length: 13 residues. Germline V CDR1 and CDR2: LGHDT, YNNKEL (reference sequence). Trimming stripped 0 bases from V and 7 bases from J, with 7 bases between. Here the CDR3 DNA reads TGTGCCAGCAGCCAAGATGAGAGTAACACCATATATTTT. This gives the protein CASSQDESNTIYF.

The gene calls are TRBV27 and TRBJ2-3; 8 nucleotides align to TRBD2. Per germline, CDR1 MNHEY and CDR2 SMNVEV (reference sequence). The CDR3 sequence is 16 residues long. With V trimmed by 6 bases and J by 0 bases, 8 bases remained unmatched. The CDR3, as DNA: TGTGCCAGCAGCCCGCGCGGGGGGATCAGCACAGATACGCAGTATTTT. Its translation: CASSPRGGISTDTQYF.

This chain uses TRBV28 with TRBJ1-6; 7 bases align to TRBD1. V was pared by 3 bases and J by 4 bases, with 3 bases of the junction left unmatched. CDR3 length: 15 residues. CDR1 MDHEN and CDR2 SYDVKM come from the germline V gene. The CDR3 spells CASSFRDSYNSPLHF. The CDR3 DNA reads TGTGCCAGCAGTTTCCGGGACAGTTATAATTCACCCCTCCACTTT.

Comments on this clone: The junction departs from the called germline gene at one end, perhaps through a read error. The V call is TRBV28, the J call TRBJ1-3, with D possibly being TRBD1 (6 bases). CDR3 length: 13 residues. Germline CDR1 MDHEN, CDR2 SYDVKM. CDR3 sequence reads: CASTDSSGNTLYF. The CDR3 nucleotides are TGTGCCAGCACGGACAGCTCTGGAAACACCCTATATTTT.